One and the same sample provided the 2 T cell receptor beta chains below, sequenced in a study of blood T cell repertoires in COVID-19. Generated by immunoSEQ multiplex PCR, the TCRdb table keeps only in-frame clones and is missing some. The repertoire includes roughly 90,000 clones, approximately 85% of them detected once, and approximately 3% sits in the top ten. Sequenced: peripheral blood. These receptors were collected from a woman of 80 years or more with COVID-19, enrolled during active disease.

This clone was counted a few times. This chain joins TRBV29-1 and TRBJ2-5; D gene ambiguous. Germline-derived CDR1 and CDR2 are SQVTM and ANQGSEA. The CDR3 is made up of 14 amino acids. The V end lost 2 bases, the J end lost 5 bases, and 15 bases lay between the germline ends. The CDR3 sequence is CSVETASAKETQYF. The CDR3 DNA reads TGCAGCGTTGAAACAGCATCAGCTAAGGAGACCCAGTACTTC. The variable domain in full, completed from reference TRBV29-1 and TRBJ2-5, reads SAVISQKPSRDICQRGTSLTIQCQVDSQVTMMFWYRQQPGQSLTLIATANQGSEATYESGFVIDKFPISRPNLTFSTLTVSNMSPEDSSIYLCSVETASAKETQYFGPGTRLLVL.

The J gene is TRBJ2-5, the V gene TRBV9; unclear D gene. The CDR3 runs 13 residues. Germline assignment: CDR1 SGDLS and CDR2 YYNGEE. Trimming removed 2 bases at V and 5 bases at J, with 10 bases between. CDR3 bases: TGTGCCAGCAGCGTCGCTGAGGTTGAGACCCAGTACTTC. Translating gives CASSVAEVETQYF. The full variable domain, rest sourced from reference TRBV9 and TRBJ2-5, is DSGVTQTPKHLITATGQRVTLRCSPRSGDLSVYWYQQSLDQGLQFLIQYYNGEERAKGNILERFSAQQFPDLHSELNLSSLELGDSALYFCASSVAEVETQYFGPGTRLLVL.